This T cell receptor beta chain is drawn from a study of molecular identifiers for immune sequencing clone quantification. Findings and caveats of the study: Whereas clones above 20 RNA copies held under 1% of naive-cell molecules, they held over 97% of effector molecules.

In this sample, this clonotype turned up a few times. Its antigen is not known. Naive CD8 T cells, phenotype CD8+CD4-CCR7+CD45RA+, were sorted. The authors built bulk TCR libraries by previously described methods with listed TCR primers. TCRdb re-called the PCR reads with MiXCR, one entry per CDR3 protein. The repertoire holds some 590,000 distinct CDR3 sequences, with roughly 23% as singletons. The sample was naive CD8+ T cells from blood, with Jurkat cell RNA spiked in. The subset was: FACS-sorted CD8+CD4-CCR7+CD45RA+ naive T cells. The sequence was collected from a human donor in good health. Some libraries in this study had Jurkat cell RNA spiked in.

CDR3 loop: CASSPRAGEQPRVDTEAFF. The CDR3 DNA reads TGTGCCAGCAGTCCCAGGGCGGGAGAACAGCCGCGGGTAGACACTGAAGCTTTCTTT. This chain uses TRBV7-9 with TRBJ1-1, with D perhaps matching TRBD1 (5 bases). Trimming shortened V by 6 bases and J by 3 bases, and 29 bases separated the two germline ends. The CDR3 covers 19 residues. Germline V gene data show CDR1 as SEHNR and CDR2 as FQNEAQ (reference sequence).